The TCR beta chain described here comes from a study of beta chain features in type 1 diabetes. The J segment lost 1 base and the V segment lost 3 bases, leaving 3 bases of the junction unmatched. The CDR3 is 15 amino acids. Germline V lookup: CDR1 KGHSH, CDR2 LQKENI. Of the isolated RNA, all was reverse transcribed, and so the sequenced material was expressed TCRB transcripts. Method: immunoSEQ multiplex PCR; TCRdb's copy keeps in-frame clones and lacks some. The sample includes some 150,000 clones, 6.5% to 8.5% of them seen just once. A few counts support this clone. This sequence was found in a young woman in good health. This chain joins TRBV18 and TRBJ2-4; 7 bases line up with TRBD1. Material for sequencing was central memory CD4+ T cells from blood. The CDR3 protein is CASSPEQGAKNIQYF. The DNA of the CDR3 is TGTGCCAGCTCACCCGAACAGGGGGCCAAAAACATTCAGTACTTC.